The 2 T cell receptor beta chains presented below share a single source sample, sequenced in a study of identical twins. Using its own MiXCR run on the 5' RACE reads, TCRdb lists one record per CDR3 protein. This repertoire shows a few hundred thousand distinct CDR3 sequences, roughly 9.5% found once; its top ten account for roughly 3%. The sample was also reused in another study, on yellow fever vaccine responses in identical twins.

Sequenced sample: PBMCs. The receptors derive from a woman younger than 35 in good health.

The gene calls are TRBV11-2 and TRBJ2-2, with TRBD2 matching over 7 bases. The CDR3 is made up of 14 amino acids. V shed 0 bases, J shed 6 bases, and the junction held 1 base outside the gene matches. Germline lookup yields CDR1 SGHAT and CDR2 FQNNGV. CDR3 amino acids: CASSLEGGPGELFF. The CDR3 nucleotides are TGTGCCAGCAGCTTAGAGGGAGGGCCCGGGGAGCTGTTTTTT. Full variable domain (remainder filled in from reference TRBV11-2 and TRBJ2-2): EAGVAQSPRYKIIEKRQSVAFWCNPISGHATLYWYQQILGQGPKLLIQFQNNGVVDDSQLPKDRFSAERLKGVDSTLKIQPAKLEDSAVYLCASSLEGGPGELFFGEGSRLTVL.

This clonotype showed up many times. The rearrangement joins TRBV3-1 to TRBJ1-6; no clear D. The V gene lost 0 bases and the J gene lost 3 bases, with 6 bases spanning the gap. This CDR3 has 15 residues. Germline V gene lookup returns CDR1 LGHDT and CDR2 YNNKEL (reference sequence). CDR3 coding DNA: TGTGCCAGCAGCCAAGACAGCCTCTATAATTCACCCCTCCACTTT. This encodes CASSQDSLYNSPLHF.